This T cell receptor (beta chain) came from a study of vaccination effects on CD4 cells after COVID-19. Study overall: Post-vaccine specimens were collected at a median of 72 days following the second dose.

CDR1 and CDR2 from the germline V gene are LNHDA and SQIVND (reference sequence). This CDR3 is built from 13 residues. V shed 6 bases and J shed 1 base, with 9 bases lying between them. Antigen-specific CD4+ T cells were expanded with viral peptide pools in the ViraFEST assay before sequencing. Following 10 days of culture, CD4+ T cells were isolated. Each participant received a vaccine that was either BNT162b2 or mRNA-1273, given as two doses. None of these healthy vaccinees had been infected with SARS-CoV-2 before vaccination. A word on this clone: Its antigen is not known.

TCRdb's table, derived via immunoSEQ multiplex PCR, lists solely in-frame clones and lacks some. The sample has approximately 30,000 clones; roughly 60% are singletons. This TCR was sampled from a human donor who received a COVID-19 vaccine. The V call is TRBV19, the J call TRBJ1-1, with D maybe TRBD1 (6 bases). Sample: CD4+ T cells from PBMCs cultured with SARS-CoV-2 spike peptides, taken after COVID-19 vaccination. The CDR3 nucleotides are TGTGCCAGTAGGAAACAGGGGAACACTGAAGCTTTCTTT. This sequence encodes CASRKQGNTEAFF.